This TCR beta chain appears in the sequencing data of a study of cytomegalovirus exposure and HLA in healthy donors. Regarding the study as a whole: Cytomegalovirus-associated status was assigned to more than 150 TCR beta chains.

Looked up from germline, CDR1 is SQVTM and CDR2 is ANQGSEA. Germline trimming cut 7 bases from V and 4 bases from J; bases unmatched to any gene: 9. The CDR3 runs 13 residues. TCRdb's copy holds only in-frame clones and misses some; the assay was immunoSEQ multiplex PCR. The repertoire holds about 280,000 clones, with 70% to 90% as singletons. In this sample, this clone turned up once. What it recognizes is unknown. This clonotype was obtained from a young woman in good health and CMV-seronegative. Sequencing used PBMCs. The chain combines TRBV29-1 with TRBJ2-7, with TRBD1 matching over 8 bases. CDR3 nucleotide sequence: TGCAGCGCCGGACAGGGAGAGGCGTACGAGCAGTACTTC. Protein: CSAGQGEAYEQYF.